This T cell receptor (beta chain) was identified during a study of regulatory T cells in long-lasting Graves disease. This clonotype showed up many times. The TCR beta library used iRepertoire HTBI primers with Arm-PCR amplification of CDR3. TCRdb called the multiplex PCR reads again in MiXCR, with one record for every CDR3 protein. The sample holds 500,000 or so distinct CDR3 sequences, 14% seen once. Time point indicated: newly diagnosed GD, antithyroid drugs for less than 3 months. RNA extracted from PBMCs served as the sequencing template. These data were also filed under a second study, of T cells in Graves' hyperthyroidism and ophthalmopathy.

This clonotype was obtained from a woman between 45 and 65 years old with Graves disease. Here the sequenced sample was peripheral blood mononuclear cells (PBMCs), taken at new diagnosis, from a patient treated with antithyroid drugs.

Written as DNA, the CDR3 is TGTGCCAGCGACCGCGGGGTCACAGATACGCAGTATTTT. This translates into CASDRGVTDTQYF. The V and J genes are TRBV28 and TRBJ2-3, with a weak D call TRBD2 (6 bases). Per the germline V gene, CDR1 is MDHEN and CDR2 is SYDVKM. The length of the CDR3 is 13 residues. The germline V and J ends were trimmed by 8 bases and 2 bases, with 11 bases remaining between them.